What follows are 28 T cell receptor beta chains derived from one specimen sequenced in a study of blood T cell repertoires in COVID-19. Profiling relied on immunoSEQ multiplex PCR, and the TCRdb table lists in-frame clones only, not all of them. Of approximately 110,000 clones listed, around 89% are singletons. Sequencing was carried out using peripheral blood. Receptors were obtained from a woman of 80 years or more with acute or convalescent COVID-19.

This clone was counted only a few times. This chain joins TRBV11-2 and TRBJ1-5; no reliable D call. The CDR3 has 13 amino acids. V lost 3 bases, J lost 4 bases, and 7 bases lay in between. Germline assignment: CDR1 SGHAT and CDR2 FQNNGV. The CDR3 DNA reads TGTGCCAGCAGCTTGACGGGAAATCAGCCCCAGCATTTT. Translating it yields CASSLTGNQPQHF.

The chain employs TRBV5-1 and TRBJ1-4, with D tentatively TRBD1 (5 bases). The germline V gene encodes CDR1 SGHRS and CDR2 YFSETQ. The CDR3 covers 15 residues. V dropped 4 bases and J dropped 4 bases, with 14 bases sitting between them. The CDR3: CASSRTGWDNEKLFF. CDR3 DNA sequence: TGCGCCAGCAGCCGTACAGGATGGGATAATGAAAAACTGTTTTTT.

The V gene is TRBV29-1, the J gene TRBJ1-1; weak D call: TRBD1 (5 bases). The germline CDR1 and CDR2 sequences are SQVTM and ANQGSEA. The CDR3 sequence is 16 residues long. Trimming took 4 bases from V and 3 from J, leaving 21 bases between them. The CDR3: CSVVGATDRIDTEAFF. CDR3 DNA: TGCAGCGTTGTTGGGGCTACGGATCGGATAGACACTGAAGCTTTCTTT.

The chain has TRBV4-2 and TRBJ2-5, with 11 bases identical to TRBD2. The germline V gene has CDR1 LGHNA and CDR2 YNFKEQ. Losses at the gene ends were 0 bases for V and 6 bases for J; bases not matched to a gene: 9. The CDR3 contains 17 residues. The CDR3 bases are TGTGCCAGCAGCCAAGAGGCTAGCGGGGGGCTAGACCAGACCCAGTACTTC. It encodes CASSQEASGGLDQTQYF.

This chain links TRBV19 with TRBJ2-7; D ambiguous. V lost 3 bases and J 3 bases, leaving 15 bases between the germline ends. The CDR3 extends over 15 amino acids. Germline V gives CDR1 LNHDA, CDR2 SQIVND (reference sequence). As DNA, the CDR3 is TGTGCCAGTAGTATTGCCTATGATATTTTCTACGAGCAGTACTTC. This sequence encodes CASSIAYDIFYEQYF.

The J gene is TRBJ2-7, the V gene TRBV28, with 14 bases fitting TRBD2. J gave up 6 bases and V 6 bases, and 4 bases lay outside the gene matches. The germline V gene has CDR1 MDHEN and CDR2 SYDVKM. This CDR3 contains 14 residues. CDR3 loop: CASRTSGGAGEQYF. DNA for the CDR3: TGTGCCAGCAGGACTAGCGGGGGGGCAGGCGAGCAGTACTTC.

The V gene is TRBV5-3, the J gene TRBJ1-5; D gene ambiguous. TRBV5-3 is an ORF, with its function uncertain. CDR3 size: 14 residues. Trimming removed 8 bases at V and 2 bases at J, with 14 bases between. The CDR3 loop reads CARPGSRRNQPQHF. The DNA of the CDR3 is TGTGCCAGGCCCGGCTCGCGGCGCAATCAGCCCCAGCATTTT.

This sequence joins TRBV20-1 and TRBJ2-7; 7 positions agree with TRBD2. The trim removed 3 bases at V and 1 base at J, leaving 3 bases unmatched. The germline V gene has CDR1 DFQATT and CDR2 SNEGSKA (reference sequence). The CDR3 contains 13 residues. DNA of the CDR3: TGCAGTGCTAGTCCGGGACTATCCTACGAGCAGTACTTC. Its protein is CSASPGLSYEQYF.

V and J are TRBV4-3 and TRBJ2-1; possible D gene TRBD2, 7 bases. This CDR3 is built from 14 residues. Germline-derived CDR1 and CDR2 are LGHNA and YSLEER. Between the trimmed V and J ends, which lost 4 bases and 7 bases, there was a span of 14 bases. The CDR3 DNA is TGCGCCAGCAGCCCCAAGGGGGGGATAAATGAGCAGTTCTTC. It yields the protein CASSPKGGINEQFF.

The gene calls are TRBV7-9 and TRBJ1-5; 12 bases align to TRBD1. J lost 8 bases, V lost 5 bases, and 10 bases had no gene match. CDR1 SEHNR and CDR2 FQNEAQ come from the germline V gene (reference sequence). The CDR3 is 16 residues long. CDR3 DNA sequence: TGTGCCAGCAGCGCCCGGGGACAGGGGGCGGCGGAGCCCCAGCATTTT. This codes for CASSARGQGAAEPQHF.

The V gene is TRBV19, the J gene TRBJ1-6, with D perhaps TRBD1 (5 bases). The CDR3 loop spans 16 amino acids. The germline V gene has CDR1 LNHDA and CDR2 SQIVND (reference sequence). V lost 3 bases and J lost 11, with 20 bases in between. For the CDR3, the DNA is TGTGCCAGTAGTATTTCGGGGGGGTTTACCCGGGCACCCCTCCACTTT. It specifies CASSISGGFTRAPLHF.

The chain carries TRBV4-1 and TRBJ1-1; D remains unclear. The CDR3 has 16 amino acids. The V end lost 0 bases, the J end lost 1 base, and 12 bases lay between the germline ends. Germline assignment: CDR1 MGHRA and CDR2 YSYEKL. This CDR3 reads CASSQEGRSPNTEAFF. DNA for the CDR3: TGCGCCAGCAGCCAAGAAGGGAGAAGCCCGAACACTGAAGCTTTCTTT.

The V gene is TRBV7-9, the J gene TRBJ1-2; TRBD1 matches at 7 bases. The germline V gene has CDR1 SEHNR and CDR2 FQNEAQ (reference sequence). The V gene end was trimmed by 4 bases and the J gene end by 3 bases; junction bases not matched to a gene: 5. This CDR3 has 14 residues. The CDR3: CASSSMTGYYGYTF. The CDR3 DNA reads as TGTGCCAGCAGCTCGATGACAGGGTACTATGGCTACACCTTC.

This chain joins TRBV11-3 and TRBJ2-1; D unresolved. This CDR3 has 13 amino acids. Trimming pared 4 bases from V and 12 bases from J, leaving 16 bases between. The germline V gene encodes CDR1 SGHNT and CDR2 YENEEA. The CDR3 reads CASSSSEIRGQFF. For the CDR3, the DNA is TGTGCCAGCAGCTCCAGCGAGATACGCGGGCAGTTCTTC. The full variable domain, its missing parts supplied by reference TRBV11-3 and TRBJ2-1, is EAGVVQSPRYKIIEKKQPVAFWCNPISGHNTLYWYLQNLGQGPELLIRYENEEAVDDSQLPKDRFSAERLKGVDSTLKIQPAELGDSAVYLCASSSSEIRGQFFGPGTRLTVL.

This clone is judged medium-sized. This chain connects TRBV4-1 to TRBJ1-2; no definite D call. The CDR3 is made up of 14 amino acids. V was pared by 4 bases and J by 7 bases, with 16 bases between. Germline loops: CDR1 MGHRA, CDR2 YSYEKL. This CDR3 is CASSPSSGLGGYTF. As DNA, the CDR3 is TGCGCCAGCAGCCCCTCTTCGGGGTTAGGTGGCTACACCTTC.

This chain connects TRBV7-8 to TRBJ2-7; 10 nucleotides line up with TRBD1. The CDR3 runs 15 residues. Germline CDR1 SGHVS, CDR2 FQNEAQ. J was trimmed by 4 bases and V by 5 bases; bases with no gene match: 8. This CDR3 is CASSMKTGGDYEQYF. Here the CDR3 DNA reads TGTGCCAGCAGCATGAAGACAGGGGGCGATTACGAGCAGTACTTC.

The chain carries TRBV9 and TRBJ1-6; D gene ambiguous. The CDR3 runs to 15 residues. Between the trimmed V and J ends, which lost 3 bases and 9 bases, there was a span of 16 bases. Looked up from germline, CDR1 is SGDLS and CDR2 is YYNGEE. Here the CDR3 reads CASSAGTRGSSPLHF. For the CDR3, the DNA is TGTGCCAGCAGCGCCGGAACCCGAGGGAGTTCACCCCTCCACTTT. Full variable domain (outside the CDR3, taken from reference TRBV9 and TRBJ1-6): DSGVTQTPKHLITATGQRVTLRCSPRSGDLSVYWYQQSLDQGLQFLIQYYNGEERAKGNILERFSAQQFPDLHSELNLSSLELGDSALYFCASSAGTRGSSPLHFGNGTRLTVT.

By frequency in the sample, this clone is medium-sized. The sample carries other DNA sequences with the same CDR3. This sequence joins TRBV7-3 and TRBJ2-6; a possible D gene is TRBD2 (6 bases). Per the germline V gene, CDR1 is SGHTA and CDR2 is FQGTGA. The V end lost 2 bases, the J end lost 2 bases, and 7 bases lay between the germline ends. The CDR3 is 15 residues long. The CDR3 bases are TGTGCCAGCAGCTTAGGGGGGACTGGGGCCAACGTCCTGACTTTC. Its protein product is CASSLGGTGANVLTF.

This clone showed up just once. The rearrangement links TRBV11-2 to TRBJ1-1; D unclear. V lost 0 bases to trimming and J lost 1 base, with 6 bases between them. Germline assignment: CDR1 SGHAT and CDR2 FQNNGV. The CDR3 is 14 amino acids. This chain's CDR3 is CASSLDLSNTEAFF. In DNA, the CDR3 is TGTGCCAGCAGCTTAGATCTCTCGAACACTGAAGCTTTCTTT.

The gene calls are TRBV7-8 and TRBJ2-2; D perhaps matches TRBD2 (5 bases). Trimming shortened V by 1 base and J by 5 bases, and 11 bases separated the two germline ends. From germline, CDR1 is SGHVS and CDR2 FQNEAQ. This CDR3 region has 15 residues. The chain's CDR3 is CASSLGGRGTGELFF. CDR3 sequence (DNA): TGTGCCAGCAGCTTAGGAGGGAGAGGGACCGGGGAGCTGTTTTTT.

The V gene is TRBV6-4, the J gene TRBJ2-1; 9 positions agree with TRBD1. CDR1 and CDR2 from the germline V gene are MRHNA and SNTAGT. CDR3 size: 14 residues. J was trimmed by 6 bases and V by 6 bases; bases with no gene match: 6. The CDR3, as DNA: TGTGCCAGCAGACACAGGGGGCAAGGCAATGAGCAGTTCTTC. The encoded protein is CASRHRGQGNEQFF.

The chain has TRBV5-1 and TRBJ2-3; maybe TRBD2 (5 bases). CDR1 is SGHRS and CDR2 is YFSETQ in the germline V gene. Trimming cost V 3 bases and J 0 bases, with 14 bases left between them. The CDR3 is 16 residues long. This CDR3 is CASSYGLSSSTDTQYF. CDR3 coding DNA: TGCGCCAGCAGCTATGGACTCAGCTCTAGCACAGATACGCAGTATTTT.

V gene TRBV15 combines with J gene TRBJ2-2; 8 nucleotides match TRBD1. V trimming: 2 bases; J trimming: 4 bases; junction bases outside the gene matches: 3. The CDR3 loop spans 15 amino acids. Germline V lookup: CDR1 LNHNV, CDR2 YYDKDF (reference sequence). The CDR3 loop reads CATSRQGAGTGELFF. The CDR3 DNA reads TGTGCCACCAGCAGACAGGGGGCAGGCACCGGGGAGCTGTTTTTT.

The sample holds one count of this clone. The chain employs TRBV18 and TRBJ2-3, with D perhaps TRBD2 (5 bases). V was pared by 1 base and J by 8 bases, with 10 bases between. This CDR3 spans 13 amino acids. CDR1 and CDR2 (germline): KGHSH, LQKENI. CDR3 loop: CASSPQRLSTQYF. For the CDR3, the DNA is TGTGCCAGCTCACCACAGCGGTTGTCTACGCAGTATTTT.

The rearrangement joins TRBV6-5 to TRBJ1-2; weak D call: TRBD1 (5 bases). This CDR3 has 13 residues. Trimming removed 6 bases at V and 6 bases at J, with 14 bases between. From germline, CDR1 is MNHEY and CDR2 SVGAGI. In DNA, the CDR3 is TGTGCCAGCAGCCGACTGGGCAGGGATGGCTACACCTTC. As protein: CASSRLGRDGYTF.

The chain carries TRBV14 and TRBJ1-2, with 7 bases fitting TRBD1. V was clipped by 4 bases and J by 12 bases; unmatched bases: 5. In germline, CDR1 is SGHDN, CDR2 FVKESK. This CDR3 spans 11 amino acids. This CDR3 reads CASSRTGAHTF. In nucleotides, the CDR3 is TGTGCCAGCAGCCGTACAGGGGCCCACACCTTC.

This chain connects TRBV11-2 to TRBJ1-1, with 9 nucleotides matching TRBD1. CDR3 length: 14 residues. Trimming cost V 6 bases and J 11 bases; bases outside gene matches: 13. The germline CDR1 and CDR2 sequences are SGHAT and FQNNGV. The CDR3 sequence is CASRKPGQGREAFF. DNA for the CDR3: TGTGCCAGCAGAAAGCCGGGACAGGGCCGTGAGGCTTTCTTT. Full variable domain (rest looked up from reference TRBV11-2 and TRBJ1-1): EAGVAQSPRYKIIEKRQSVAFWCNPISGHATLYWYQQILGQGPKLLIQFQNNGVVDDSQLPKDRFSAERLKGVDSTLKIQPAKLEDSAVYLCASRKPGQGREAFFGQGTRLTVV.

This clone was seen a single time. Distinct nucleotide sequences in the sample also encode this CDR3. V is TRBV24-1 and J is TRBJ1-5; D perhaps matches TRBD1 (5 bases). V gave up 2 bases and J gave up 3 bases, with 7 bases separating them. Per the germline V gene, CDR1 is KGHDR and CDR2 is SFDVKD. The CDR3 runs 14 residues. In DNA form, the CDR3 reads TGTGCCACCAGTGATTCAGGGATCAATCAGCCCCAGCATTTT. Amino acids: CATSDSGINQPQHF.